Following are 26 T cell receptor beta chains from one sample sequenced in a study of blood T cell repertoires in COVID-19. Profiling relied on immunoSEQ multiplex PCR, and the TCRdb table lists in-frame clones only, not all of them. This sample has around 140,000 clones; around 87% occur once, and the top ten carry 8.5% to 9.5%. The material sequenced was peripheral blood. The receptors derive from a woman in her forties or fifties with active or convalescent COVID-19.

V and J are TRBV4-3 and TRBJ2-7, with D hard to call. The V and J ends lost 0 bases and 3 bases respectively, with 9 bases between them. Germline values: CDR1 LGHNA, CDR2 YSLEER. This CDR3 has 14 amino acids. The DNA of the CDR3 is TGCGCCAGCAGCCAAGAAATTAACAGCTACGAGCAGTACTTC. It translates to CASSQEINSYEQYF.

The genes are TRBV4-1 and TRBJ2-2, with 9 positions matching TRBD2. The CDR3 totals 16 residues. V was pared by 4 bases and J by 2 bases, with 5 bases of the junction left unmatched. Germline V gene lookup returns CDR1 MGHRA and CDR2 YSYEKL. The DNA of the CDR3 is TGCGCCAGCAGCCCCTTTAGCGGGGGAAACACCGGGGAGCTGTTTTTT. Translating gives CASSPFSGGNTGELFF.

J is TRBJ2-5 and V is TRBV6-2 or TRBV6-3; 9 bases match TRBD2. V trimming: 4 bases; J trimming: 2 bases; junction bases outside the gene matches: 5. This CDR3 region has 15 residues. The germline V gene has CDR1 MNHEY and CDR2 SVGEGT. The CDR3 sequence is CASSLAGDIQETQYF. The CDR3 region has the DNA TGTGCCAGCAGTTTAGCGGGGGACATACAAGAGACCCAGTACTTC.

The chain uses TRBV7-9 and TRBJ2-1; the match to TRBD2 covers 10 bases. The CDR3 covers 17 residues. V lost 5 bases to trimming and J lost 10 bases; unmatched junction nucleotides: 17. CDR1 is SEHNR and CDR2 is FQNEAQ in the germline V gene (reference sequence). The CDR3 loop is CASSPRVSGGSMLEQFF. The CDR3 coding sequence is TGTGCCAGCAGCCCTAGAGTTAGCGGGGGGTCAATGCTAGAGCAGTTCTTC.

The genes are TRBV27 and TRBJ2-2; 8 nucleotides line up with TRBD1. The CDR3 has 15 residues. The trim removed 10 bases at V and 1 base at J, leaving 8 bases unmatched. CDR1 is MNHEY, CDR2 SMNVEV, per germline (reference sequence). The CDR3 protein is CATADRGENTGELFF. The CDR3 DNA sequence: TGTGCCACCGCCGACAGGGGCGAGAACACCGGGGAGCTGTTTTTT.

This clone has just one count. V gene TRBV5-4 combines with J gene TRBJ2-7, with 9 positions matching TRBD1. Looked up from germline, CDR1 is SGHNT and CDR2 is YYREEE (reference sequence). The CDR3 runs 16 residues. The junction had 10 bases not matched to a gene; V was cut back by 4 bases and J by 2 bases. The CDR3 nucleotides read TGTGCCAGCAGCATGCGCCTAGGACAGGGGACCTACGAGCAGTACTTC. Its protein product is CASSMRLGQGTYEQYF.

The genes are TRBV7-9 and TRBJ1-1; TRBD1 might be the D (6 bases). This CDR3 region has 17 residues. The germline CDR1 and CDR2 sequences are SEHNR and FQNEAQ (reference sequence). Trimming left V 10 bases short and J 0 bases short, with 24 bases between. The CDR3 loop is CATGPLRQASMNTEAFF. CDR3 DNA sequence: TGTGCCACCGGGCCCCTACGACAGGCTTCGATGAACACTGAAGCTTTCTTT. The whole variable domain, filled in from reference TRBV7-9 and TRBJ1-1, reads DTGVSQNPRHKITKRGQNVTFRCDPISEHNRLYWYRQTLGQGPEFLTYFQNEAQLEKSRLLSDRFSAERPKGSFSTLEIQRTEQGDSAMYLCATGPLRQASMNTEAFFGQGTRLTVV.

The J gene is TRBJ1-1, the V gene TRBV25-1; 7 bases agree with TRBD1. Trimming at V came to 4 bases and at J to 7 bases, leaving 6 bases not matched to a gene. The germline V gene encodes CDR1 MGHDK and CDR2 SYGVNS. This CDR3 region has 13 residues. The CDR3 bases are TGTGCCAGCAGTGTTGGACAGGCACTTGAAGCTTTCTTT. This gives the protein CASSVGQALEAFF.

The genes are TRBV7-3 and TRBJ2-2, with 8 positions matching TRBD1. CDR1 SGHTA and CDR2 FQGTGA come from the germline V gene. V was pared by 1 base and J by 4 bases, with 5 bases of the junction left unmatched. The CDR3 consists of 16 residues. The DNA for the CDR3 is TGTGCCAGCAGCTTAAGTTGGACAGGGCCCACCGGGGAGCTGTTTTTT. Protein sequence: CASSLSWTGPTGELFF.

DNA for the CDR3: TGTGCCATCAGTGAAAGGACAGGAGGCTCCTACGAGCAGTACTTC. Protein product: CAISERTGGSYEQYF. The V call is TRBV10-3, the J call TRBJ2-7, with TRBD1 matching over 7 bases. The germline CDR1 and CDR2 sequences are ENHRY and SYGVKD. The CDR3 is 15 residues long. V was pared by 3 bases and J by 0 bases, with 5 bases of the junction left unmatched.

This clone has just a few counts. This chain connects TRBV11-2 to TRBJ1-6; TRBD1 agrees at 8 bases. CDR3 length: 15 amino acids. CDR1 SGHAT and CDR2 FQNNGV come from the germline V gene. J was trimmed by 7 bases and V by 7 bases; bases with no gene match: 9. CDR3 DNA sequence: TGTGCCAGCACCCCAGGGACAGGCGACAATTCACCCCTCCACTTT. It codes for CASTPGTGDNSPLHF. Full variable domain (missing parts from reference TRBV11-2 and TRBJ1-6): EAGVAQSPRYKIIEKRQSVAFWCNPISGHATLYWYQQILGQGPKLLIQFQNNGVVDDSQLPKDRFSAERLKGVDSTLKIQPAKLEDSAVYLCASTPGTGDNSPLHFGNGTRLTVT.

The V and J genes are TRBV30 and TRBJ2-3; unclear D gene. The CDR3 contains 14 residues. Germline-derived CDR1 and CDR2 are GTSNPN and SVGIG (reference sequence). With 0 bases removed from V and 1 base from J, the gap between germline ends came to 8 bases. The CDR3 sequence is CAWSVGGGTDTQYF. As DNA, the CDR3 is TGTGCCTGGAGTGTAGGCGGAGGCACAGATACGCAGTATTTT.

The chain employs TRBV5-6 and TRBJ1-2, with D unclear. Trimming left V 3 bases short and J 5 bases short, with 11 bases between. This CDR3 has 13 amino acids. Germline V gives CDR1 SGHDT, CDR2 YYEEEE. For the CDR3, the DNA is TGTGCCAGCAGCTGGGCGTCAGCTTATGGCTACACCTTC. Encoded protein: CASSWASAYGYTF. The whole variable domain, remainder taken from reference TRBV5-6 and TRBJ1-2, is DAGVTQSPTHLIKTRGQQVTLRCSPKSGHDTVSWYQQALGQGPQFIFQYYEEEERQRGNFPDRFSGHQFPNYSSELNVNALLLGDSALYLCASSWASAYGYTFGSGTRLTVV.

The CDR3 protein is CAWPIGRLAGVETQYF. The CDR3 DNA reads as TGTGCCTGGCCAATAGGACGACTAGCGGGGGTAGAGACCCAGTACTTC. The V call is TRBV30, the J call TRBJ2-5, with 12 bases identical to TRBD2. Germline CDR1 GTSNPN, CDR2 SVGIG (reference sequence). This CDR3 region has 16 residues. The junction had 11 bases not matched to a gene; V was cut back by 5 bases and J by 4 bases.

This chain connects TRBV18 to TRBJ2-1; a possible D gene is TRBD1 (5 bases). The V gene lost 4 bases and the J gene lost 3 bases, with 10 bases spanning the gap. Looked up from germline, CDR1 is KGHSH and CDR2 is LQKENI. This CDR3 has 14 residues. DNA for the CDR3: TGTGCCAGCTCACGGGGCACCCTCTACAATGAGCAGTTCTTC. Amino acids: CASSRGTLYNEQFF.

The rearrangement uses TRBV7-2 and TRBJ2-5; tentatively, D is TRBD1 (5 bases). With 2 bases removed from V and 1 base from J, the gap between germline ends came to 11 bases. The V gene's germline CDR1 is SGHTA and CDR2 FQGNSA. The CDR3 covers 15 residues. CDR3 amino acids: CASSLWAGSQETQYF. The CDR3 nucleotides are TGTGCCAGCAGCTTATGGGCAGGGTCCCAAGAGACCCAGTACTTC.

This clone was seen a single time. The rearrangement links TRBV9 to TRBJ2-5; D may be TRBD2 (6 bases). From germline, CDR1 is SGDLS and CDR2 YYNGEE. Trimming left V 0 bases short and J 5 bases short, with 8 bases between. This CDR3 region has 13 residues. The CDR3 DNA sequence: TGTGCCAGCAGCGTAGAGGGGAGGGAGACCCAGTACTTC. It is translated as CASSVEGRETQYF.

The chain couples TRBV18 to TRBJ1-1; D call uncertain. Per germline, CDR1 KGHSH and CDR2 LQKENI. The CDR3 runs to 17 residues. V dropped 0 bases and J dropped 2 bases, with 16 bases sitting between them. In DNA form, the CDR3 reads TGTGCCAGCTCACCACCGACTACAGCGGGGTTTAACACTGAAGCTTTCTTT. This codes for CASSPPTTAGFNTEAFF.

This clone was recorded once. This sequence joins TRBV12-3 or TRBV12-4 and TRBJ2-1; D might be TRBD1 (6 bases). This CDR3 has 11 amino acids. The ends were cut back, 2 bases at V and 14 bases at J, with 10 bases in the middle. The CDR3 loop is CASSLWGLEFF. The CDR3 nucleotides read TGTGCCAGCAGTTTATGGGGGCTTGAGTTCTTC.

This chain uses TRBV9 with TRBJ2-2, with 9 bases identical to TRBD2. The V segment lost 4 bases and the J segment 5 bases; nucleotides outside the gene matches: 12. The CDR3 is 17 residues long. Germline V lookup: CDR1 SGDLS, CDR2 YYNGEE. This chain's CDR3 is CASSPRMREGSTGELFF. The CDR3 DNA is TGTGCCAGCAGCCCCCGTATGCGGGAGGGCAGTACCGGGGAGCTGTTTTTT.

In its sample, this clone was seen a few times. The CDR3 protein is CASRWDTEQFF. For the CDR3, the DNA is TGTGCCAGCAGGTGGGACACTGAGCAGTTCTTC. The J gene is TRBJ2-1, the V gene TRBV7-2; D possibly corresponds to TRBD1 (6 bases). The CDR3 runs to 11 residues. Germline CDR1 and CDR2: SGHTA and FQGNSA. With 6 bases removed from V and 9 bases from J, the gap between germline ends came to 9 bases. The variable domain in full, completed from reference TRBV7-2 and TRBJ2-1, reads GAGVSQSPSNKVTEKGKDVELRCDPISGHTALYWYRQSLGQGLEFLIYFQGNSAPDKSGLPSDRFSAERTGGSVSTLTIQRTQQEDSAVYLCASRWDTEQFFGPGTRLTVL.

The rearrangement links TRBV6-4 to TRBJ2-2, with 12 bases fitting TRBD2. CDR1 MRHNA and CDR2 SNTAGT come from the germline V gene. The CDR3 extends over 15 amino acids. V shed 3 bases and J 5 bases; nucleotides not matched to a gene: 1. CDR3 loop: CASSDGLAGTGELFF. The CDR3 nucleotides read TGTGCCAGCAGTGATGGACTAGCGGGGACCGGGGAGCTGTTTTTT.

V gene TRBV7-9 combines with J gene TRBJ1-1, with D perhaps matching TRBD1 (6 bases). Germline loops: CDR1 SEHNR, CDR2 FQNEAQ (reference sequence). The V and J ends lost 5 bases and 1 base respectively, with 11 bases between them. The CDR3 is made up of 14 amino acids. CDR3 amino acids: CASSTSGANTEAFF. CDR3 in DNA: TGTGCCAGCAGCACCTCAGGGGCGAACACTGAAGCTTTCTTT.

This chain links TRBV18 with TRBJ2-7; D not resolved. The ends were cut back, 3 bases at V and 3 bases at J, with 9 bases in the middle. The CDR3 has 13 residues. CDR1 and CDR2 from the germline V gene are KGHSH and LQKENI. CDR3 region: CASSPTVNYEQYF. The CDR3 DNA is TGTGCCAGCTCACCTACAGTAAACTACGAGCAGTACTTC.

The chain joins TRBV28 to TRBJ1-5; weak D call: TRBD1 (5 bases). V was pared by 3 bases and J by 9 bases, with 12 bases between. Germline CDR1 and CDR2: MDHEN and SYDVKM. This CDR3 is built from 13 residues. Here the CDR3 DNA reads TGTGCCAGCAGTTTCCCAGGGCCGGGGCCCCAGCATTTT. Residues: CASSFPGPGPQHF. The whole variable domain, remainder taken from reference TRBV28 and TRBJ1-5, is DVKVTQSSRYLVKRTGEKVFLECVQDMDHENMFWYRQDPGLGLRLIYFSYDVKMKEKGDIPEGYSVSREKKERFSLILESASTNQTSMYLCASSFPGPGPQHFGDGTRLSIL.

This chain connects TRBV28 to TRBJ2-7; TRBD1 is a possible D gene (6 bases). CDR3 length: 14 amino acids. Per germline, CDR1 MDHEN and CDR2 SYDVKM. V was shortened by 5 bases and J by 3 bases, with 14 bases between the two germline ends. This CDR3 is CASSGQIEVYEQYF. Here the CDR3 DNA reads TGTGCCAGCAGTGGACAGATTGAAGTCTACGAGCAGTACTTC.